This T cell receptor beta chain was retrieved from a study of T-cell reconstitution after alpha-beta-depleted transplantation in children. Study outcomes and limitations: Recipient T cells and thymic progenitors that survived gave rise to the high TCRbeta diversity observed at day 60 in some patients. Newly produced T cells mostly provided counts and TCRbeta diversity after one year, as hyperexpanded clones declined. As was reported, about two months after transplant, alpha-beta T cells came from several hundred expanded graft clones.

The germline CDR1 and CDR2 sequences are LGHNA and YSLEER. V lost 1 base and J lost 3, with 9 bases in between. The CDR3 length is 14 residues. For TCRbeta, the library was prepared with unique molecular identifiers. TCRdb reprocessed the PCR reads via MiXCR and lists one record per CDR3 protein. The profile shows about 980,000 distinct CDR3 sequences, about 29% of them singletons. About this clonotype itself: Its antigen is as yet unknown.

The TCR was taken from a boy under two years old who had a stem cell transplant for SCID, so the T cells may come from the graft donor. The source material was PBMCs, mostly from graft donor cells, sampled 360 days after TCRalphabeta/CD19-depleted stem cell transplant. V usage is TRBV4-3 and J usage is TRBJ2-5, with a possible D match to TRBD2 (6 bases). CDR3 DNA sequence: TGCGCCAGCAGCCAAGGACTAGTAGAAGAGACCCAGTACTTC. This codes for CASSQGLVEETQYF.